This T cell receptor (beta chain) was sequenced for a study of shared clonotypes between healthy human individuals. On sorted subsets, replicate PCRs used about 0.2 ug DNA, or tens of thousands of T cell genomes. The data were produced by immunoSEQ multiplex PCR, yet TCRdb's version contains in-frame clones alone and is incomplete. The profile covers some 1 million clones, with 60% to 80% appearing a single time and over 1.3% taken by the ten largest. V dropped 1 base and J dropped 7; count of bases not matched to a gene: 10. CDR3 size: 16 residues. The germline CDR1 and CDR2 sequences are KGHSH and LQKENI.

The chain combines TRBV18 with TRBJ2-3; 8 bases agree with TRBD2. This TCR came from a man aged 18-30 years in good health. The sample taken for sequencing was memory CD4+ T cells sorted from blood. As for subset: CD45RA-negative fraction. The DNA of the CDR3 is TGTGCCAGCTCACCACTAGGGACGGGAGGGCCGCATACGCAGTATTTT. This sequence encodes CASSPLGTGGPHTQYF.